One and the same sample provided the 16 T cell receptor beta chains below, sequenced in a study of T cells in Graves' hyperthyroidism and ophthalmopathy. TCR beta CDR3 regions were amplified from RNA. Primed by the HTBI set, a first-round RT-PCR was run on the TCR CDR3. Via MiXCR, TCRdb re-called the multiplex PCR reads, giving one row per CDR3 protein. The table records roughly 710,000 distinct CDR3 sequences, 35% of them present only once. The sequenced material came from blood. These receptors originate from a middle-aged woman with Graves' hyperthyroidism.

This chain's CDR3 is CSASRDRGRVNTIYF. The CDR3 nucleotides are TGCAGTGCTAGCCGGGACAGGGGGCGGGTGAACACCATATATTTT. The chain joins TRBV20-1 to TRBJ1-3, with 12 bases matching TRBD1. Germline CDR1 DFQATT, CDR2 SNEGSKA (reference sequence). The J segment lost 7 bases and the V segment lost 3 bases, leaving 7 bases of the junction unmatched. The CDR3 loop spans 15 amino acids.

This rearrangement joins TRBV12-3 or TRBV12-4 to TRBJ1-2; no reliable D call. The CDR3 length is 12 residues. V gave up 1 base and J gave up 10 bases, with 10 bases separating them. The chain's CDR3 is CASSLEVTAYTF. As DNA, the CDR3 is TGTGCCAGCAGTTTAGAGGTTACGGCCTACACCTTC.

This clonotype was recorded at least ten times. The V call is TRBV10-3, the J call TRBJ1-3; D unclear. V lost 4 bases to trimming and J lost 1 base, with 8 bases between them. Germline V gene sequence: CDR1 ENHRY, CDR2 SYGVKD. The CDR3 is 14 amino acids. This CDR3 is CAISGPESGNTIYF. Written as DNA, the CDR3 is TGTGCCATCAGTGGTCCGGAGTCTGGAAACACCATATATTTT.

This clonotype was observed a handful of times. V and J are TRBV29-1 and TRBJ2-7; 8 nucleotides line up with TRBD1. After removal of 5 bases from V and 3 bases from J, the junction contained 9 bases not matched to a gene. Germline values: CDR1 SQVTM, CDR2 ANQGSEA. The CDR3 consists of 14 residues. CDR3 sequence: CSVIERDRNYEQYF. The DNA of the CDR3 is TGCAGCGTTATCGAACGGGACAGGAACTACGAGCAGTACTTC.

This clonotype has ten or more counts. This chain connects TRBV20-1 to TRBJ1-4; D uncertain. Between the trimmed V and J ends, which lost 7 bases and 0 bases, there was a span of 12 bases. The CDR3 consists of 14 residues. Per the germline V gene, CDR1 is DFQATT and CDR2 is SNEGSKA (reference sequence). DNA for the CDR3: TGCAGTGTCCCCGACATCGCAACTAATGAAAAACTGTTTTTT. Its protein product is CSVPDIATNEKLFF.

The CDR3 here is CASSYRDREGGQPQHF. CDR3 nucleotides: TGTGCCAGCAGTTACCGGGACAGGGAGGGTGGTCAGCCCCAGCATTTT. V and J are TRBV12-3 or TRBV12-4 and TRBJ1-5; 9 bases agree with TRBD1. Trimming cost V 4 bases and J 6 bases; bases outside gene matches: 10. The CDR3 runs 16 residues.

Concerning this clonotype: The final CDR3 position lacks the conserved phenylalanine or tryptophan, pointing to a likely read error. The rearrangement joins TRBV25-1 to TRBJ2-2; D gene unclear. From germline, CDR1 is MGHDK and CDR2 SYGVNS. Trimming took off 3 bases at V and 6 bases at J, with 11 bases between the two ends. This CDR3 comprises 14 residues. CDR3 bases: TGTGCCAGCAGTGATTATGGGTCCTCCGGGGAGCTGTTTCTT. It encodes CASSDYGSSGELFL.

This clonotype was detected ten times or more. The chain joins TRBV20-1 to TRBJ1-2; D unclear. V shed 0 bases and J shed 7 bases, with 9 bases lying between them. Looked up from germline, CDR1 is DFQATT and CDR2 is SNEGSKA (reference sequence). This CDR3 region has 12 residues. The CDR3 reads CSAREPGFGYTF. The CDR3 nucleotides read TGCAGTGCTAGAGAACCCGGCTTTGGCTACACCTTC.

This clonotype occurred many times. J is TRBJ2-7 and V is TRBV20-1, with 9 bases identical to TRBD2. The ends lost 6 bases at V and 5 bases at J; junction bases unmatched: 11. The length of the CDR3 is 14 residues. The germline gives CDR1 DFQATT, CDR2 SNEGSKA (reference sequence). CDR3 amino acids: CSATLRLAEDEQYF. The CDR3 DNA follows: TGCAGTGCCACCCTCCGACTAGCGGAAGACGAGCAGTACTTC.

To note about this clonotype: A much larger clonotype is one base distant, so this may be a read error. CDR3 sequence: CASSCGVEQYF. In DNA, the CDR3 is TGTGCCAGCAGTTGCGGTGTCGAGCAGTACTTC. The V gene is TRBV6-5, the J gene TRBJ2-7; D unresolved. The CDR3 covers 11 residues. Germline CDR1 MNHEY, CDR2 SVGAGI. Trimming shortened V by 4 bases and J by 6 bases, and 7 bases separated the two germline ends.

This clonotype appeared a few times. Relative to the germline gene, one junction end is altered; a read error may explain this. This chain joins TRBV6-2 or TRBV6-3 and TRBJ2-5, with a tentative D call TRBD2 (6 bases). CDR1 is MNHEY and CDR2 is SVGEGT in the germline V gene. CDR3 length: 12 residues. CDR3 sequence (DNA): TGTGCCAACAGTTACTACCTGACTAGGTGGTACTTC. Protein product: CANSYYLTRWYF.

This clonotype was counted many times. The rearrangement uses TRBV12-3 or TRBV12-4 and TRBJ1-2; D unclear. The length of the CDR3 is 13 residues. Trimming took off 0 bases at V and 4 bases at J, with 6 bases between the two ends. This CDR3 reads CASSLAEGYGYTF. The CDR3 nucleotides read TGTGCCAGCAGTTTAGCAGAGGGCTATGGCTACACCTTC.

The chain couples TRBV12-3 or TRBV12-4 to TRBJ1-3; a weak D match, TRBD1 (6 bases). The V gene lost 3 bases and the J gene lost 8 bases, with 26 bases spanning the gap. The length of the CDR3 is 18 residues. As DNA, the CDR3 is TGTGCCAGCAGTTTTTTATTCCGTGCCAGGGGAAGTACTGACACCATATATTTT. Amino acids: CASSFLFRARGSTDTIYF.

Ten or more counts support this clonotype. V and J are TRBV20-1 and TRBJ1-6; D uncertain. This CDR3 spans 14 amino acids. CDR1 is DFQATT and CDR2 is SNEGSKA in the germline V gene (reference sequence). V gave up 2 bases and J gave up 7 bases, with 12 bases separating them. The CDR3 DNA reads TGCAGTGCTAGAACGCCGGGTGGGAATTCACCCCTCCACTTT. Its translation: CSARTPGGNSPLHF.

CDR3 loop: CASRPGGPDTQYF. The CDR3 DNA is TGTGCCAGCAGACCCGGGGGACCAGATACGCAGTATTTT. The J gene is TRBJ2-3, the V gene TRBV2; perhaps TRBD2 as D (6 bases). Deletions cut 6 bases from V and 4 bases from J, with 11 bases between. This CDR3 has 13 amino acids. Germline assignment: CDR1 SNHLY and CDR2 FYNNEI.

This clonotype was counted a single time. V and J are TRBV5-5 and TRBJ1-1; possibly TRBD1 for D (6 bases). Germline V CDR1 and CDR2: SGHKS, YYEKEE (reference sequence). This CDR3 has 14 residues. V was shortened by 3 bases and J by 0 bases, with 9 bases between the two germline ends. In DNA, the CDR3 is TGTGCCAGCAGCTGGAGGGGGATGAACACTGAAGCTTTCTTT. It specifies CASSWRGMNTEAFF.